Below, one T cell receptor beta chain is given with its context. The antigen is not known. A read error may be the cause here, since a much bigger clone is one base away. The sample is drawn from a study of blood T cells in healthy people across ages. Overall study results and limits: Without sorted subsets, naive and antigen-experienced compartments could not be conclusively compared. Naive T cell percentage by flow cytometry tracked strongly with beta diversity.

Combining a sample-barcoded 5' primer with a J-beta primer mix, a second PCR ran for roughly 6 to 11 cycles. Template switching added a 12-random-nucleotide identifier to every cDNA molecule. Each CDR3 protein gets one entry after TCRdb re-called the 5' RACE reads with MiXCR. The table lists 700,000 or so distinct CDR3 sequences, approximately 21% of them singletons. The receptor's source is a man aged 65 to 85 in good health. Sequenced input: blood.

CDR3 in amino acids: CAIRPRGDTEAFF. The CDR3, as DNA: TGTGCCATCCGCCCCAGGGGGGACACTGAAGCTTTCTTT. The chain is built from TRBV10-3 and TRBJ1-1, with 7 bases identical to TRBD1. V lost 8 bases, J lost 3 bases, and 6 bases stayed unmatched. The CDR3 is 13 residues long. Per germline, CDR1 ENHRY and CDR2 SYGVKD.